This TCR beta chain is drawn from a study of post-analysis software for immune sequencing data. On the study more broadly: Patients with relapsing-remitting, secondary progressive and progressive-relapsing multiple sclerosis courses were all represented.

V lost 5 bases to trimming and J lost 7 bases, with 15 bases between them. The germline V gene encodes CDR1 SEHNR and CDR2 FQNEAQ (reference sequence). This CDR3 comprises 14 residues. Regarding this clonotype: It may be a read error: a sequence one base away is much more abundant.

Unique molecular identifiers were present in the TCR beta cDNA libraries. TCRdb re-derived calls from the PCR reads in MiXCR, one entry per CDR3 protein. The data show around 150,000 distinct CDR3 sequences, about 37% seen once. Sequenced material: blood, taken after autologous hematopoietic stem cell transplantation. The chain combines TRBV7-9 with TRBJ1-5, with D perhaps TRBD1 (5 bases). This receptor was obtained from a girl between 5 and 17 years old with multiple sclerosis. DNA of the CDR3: TGTGCCAGCAGCAAAGGGGCCGATTGGCAGCCCCAGCATTTT. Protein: CASSKGADWQPQHF.